The 18 T cell receptor beta chains given below trace back to one sample, sequenced in a study of Graves' ophthalmopathy and Graves' hyperthyroidism. For repertoire sequencing, the TCR beta CDR3 regions were amplified from RNA transcripts. HTBI primers were used in a first-round RT-PCR, which preceded a second-round multiplex PCR. TCRdb recomputed calls from the multiplex PCR reads with MiXCR, one row per CDR3 protein. The sample has 170,000 or so distinct CDR3 sequences; roughly 37% are singletons. The sequencing input was peripheral blood. All receptors derive from a woman aged 35 to 49 with Graves' ophthalmopathy.

CDR3 sequence reads: CASSLVGSYQPQHF. In DNA form, the CDR3 reads TGCGCCAGCAGCTTGGTAGGCTCTTATCAGCCCCAGCATTTT. The chain is built from TRBV5-1 and TRBJ1-5; no firm D call. The CDR3 totals 14 residues. The germline CDR1 and CDR2 sequences are SGHRS and YFSETQ. Trimming removed 0 bases at V and 5 bases at J, with 9 bases between.

This clonotype was counted at least ten times. The rearrangement links TRBV6-1 to TRBJ2-5; D is unresolved. Deletions cut 6 bases from V and 2 bases from J, with 10 bases between. Per germline, CDR1 MNHNS and CDR2 SASEGT. The CDR3 has 13 amino acids. CDR3 nucleotide sequence: TGTGCCAGCAGCGCGGTGCGTCAAGAGACCCAGTACTTC. Translated, it gives CASSAVRQETQYF.

The V and J genes are TRBV10-3 and TRBJ2-4; D is perhaps TRBD1 (5 bases). Per germline, CDR1 ENHRY and CDR2 SYGVKD. This CDR3 has 14 residues. Trimming removed 4 bases at V and 3 bases at J, with 10 bases between. CDR3 in DNA: TGTGCCATCAGTGGCGAAGGGGACAAAAACATTCAGTACTTC. It codes for CAISGEGDKNIQYF.

This clonotype was observed many times. J is TRBJ1-2 and V is TRBV12-3 or TRBV12-4, with TRBD1 as a possible D gene (5 bases). The CDR3 has 13 amino acids. Trimming stripped 7 bases from V and 4 bases from J, with 13 bases between. Written as DNA, the CDR3 is TGTGCCAGCACCCCCGGGACCGCCTATGGCTACACCTTC. Translating gives CASTPGTAYGYTF.

The rearrangement uses TRBV7-8 and TRBJ2-5; TRBD2 agrees at 10 bases. The CDR3 extends over 15 amino acids. Germline assignment: CDR1 SGHVS and CDR2 FQNEAQ. The J segment lost 5 bases and the V segment lost 10 bases, leaving 13 bases of the junction unmatched. The CDR3 loop is CATIGSSGSRETQYF. Written as DNA, the CDR3 is TGTGCCACCATTGGGTCTAGCGGGAGTCGGGAGACCCAGTACTTC.

This clonotype was seen a single time. In DNA form, the CDR3 reads TGTGCCAGCGCTGGTAAGGCTGGGGCCAACGTCCTGACTTTC. Translated, it gives CASAGKAGANVLTF. The chain links TRBV2 to TRBJ2-6; no firm D call. Trimming took 8 bases from V and 2 from J, leaving 10 bases between them. CDR3 length equals 14 residues. Looked up from germline, CDR1 is SNHLY and CDR2 is FYNNEI.

This clonotype was seen ten or more times. This chain joins TRBV10-3 and TRBJ2-7; 7 nucleotides match TRBD1. The V gene's germline CDR1 is ENHRY and CDR2 SYGVKD. The CDR3 consists of 14 residues. J lost 3 bases, V lost 10 bases, and 12 bases had no gene match. The CDR3 is CATTHRDRNYEQYF. The CDR3 DNA reads as TGTGCCACCACCCACCGGGACAGAAACTACGAGCAGTACTTC.

This clonotype was seen at least ten times. This chain joins TRBV24-1 and TRBJ1-2; the D is unclear. This CDR3 is 12 amino acids long. The germline V and J ends were trimmed by 1 base and 8 bases, with 7 bases remaining between them. Germline CDR1 is KGHDR and CDR2 is SFDVKD. CDR3: CATSDFWGGYTF. CDR3 DNA sequence: TGTGCCACCAGTGATTTTTGGGGAGGCTACACCTTC.

This sequence joins TRBV19 and TRBJ2-5; D perhaps matches TRBD2 (5 bases). Germline V gene data show CDR1 as LNHDA and CDR2 as SQIVND (reference sequence). This CDR3 has 16 amino acids. V was pared by 5 bases and J by 3 bases, with 19 bases between. The CDR3 is CASSLPGNPKEETQYF. The DNA of the CDR3 is TGTGCCAGTAGTCTCCCGGGAAACCCGAAGGAAGAGACCCAGTACTTC.

The V gene is TRBV5-5, the J gene TRBJ2-7; 8 nucleotides agree with TRBD1. CDR3 length: 16 amino acids. After removal of 0 bases from V and 3 bases from J, the junction contained 8 bases not matched to a gene. Germline CDR1 SGHKS, CDR2 YYEKEE (reference sequence). CDR3 sequence: CASSLATGTGHYEQYF. The CDR3 nucleotides are TGTGCCAGCAGCTTGGCCACGGGGACAGGACACTACGAGCAGTACTTC.

At least ten counts were recorded for this clonotype. This chain joins TRBV27 and TRBJ1-1; D is ambiguous. V was shortened by 3 bases and J by 7 bases, with 18 bases between the two germline ends. CDR3 size: 15 residues. Germline V gene sequence: CDR1 MNHEY, CDR2 SMNVEV (reference sequence). The CDR3 DNA is TGTGCCAGCAGTTTGATGGGAGGGAGTCGACTTGAAGCTTTCTTT. Its translation is CASSLMGGSRLEAFF.

This clonotype turned up a few times. The chain couples TRBV27 to TRBJ1-1; D unclear. Germline assignment: CDR1 MNHEY and CDR2 SMNVEV (reference sequence). The CDR3 is made up of 13 amino acids. V was trimmed by 2 bases and J by 6 bases, leaving 10 bases between them. CDR3 in amino acids: CASSLTYLAEAFF. CDR3 nucleotide sequence: TGTGCCAGCAGTTTAACATACTTAGCTGAAGCTTTCTTT.

This chain uses TRBV7-2 with TRBJ2-5, with D possibly matching TRBD2 (6 bases). The length of the CDR3 is 14 residues. The germline CDR1 and CDR2 sequences are SGHTA and FQGNSA. Trimming cost V 5 bases and J 5 bases, with 15 bases left between them. The CDR3 DNA reads TGTGCCAGCAGCCCCCAGATCGGGACTGAGACCCAGTACTTC. Its translation: CASSPQIGTETQYF.

At least ten counts were recorded for this clonotype. This chain connects TRBV6-5 to TRBJ1-2, with D maybe TRBD1 (5 bases). The germline V gene has CDR1 MNHEY and CDR2 SVGAGI. The ends were cut back, 10 bases at V and 4 bases at J, with 13 bases in the middle. The CDR3 is 12 residues long. CDR3 region: CATSPGPYGYTF. CDR3 nucleotides: TGTGCCACCTCACCGGGGCCCTATGGCTACACCTTC.

This clonotype was observed a few times. The rearrangement joins TRBV6-1 to TRBJ1-5, with D possibly being TRBD1 (5 bases). Trimming left V 4 bases short and J 6 bases short, with 10 bases between. CDR3 length: 13 amino acids. The V gene's germline CDR1 is MNHNS and CDR2 SASEGT. This CDR3 reads CASSGGASQPQHF. CDR3 coding DNA: TGTGCCAGCAGTGGGGGCGCGAGTCAGCCCCAGCATTTT.

The chain couples TRBV29-1 to TRBJ2-7, with a weak D call TRBD2 (5 bases). The CDR3 covers 12 residues. Germline V CDR1 and CDR2: SQVTM, ANQGSEA. Trimming took off 5 bases at V and 5 bases at J, with 13 bases between the two ends. CDR3 nucleotides: TGCAGCGTTATACGGGGATTCGACGAGCAGTACTTC. Amino acid sequence: CSVIRGFDEQYF.

In this sample, this clonotype turned up many times. The chain combines TRBV7-3 with TRBJ2-2, with no clear D. Germline V gene lookup returns CDR1 SGHTA and CDR2 FQGTGA. V was cut by 0 bases and J by 1 base, with 9 bases left in between. The CDR3 is 16 residues long. DNA for the CDR3: TGTGCCAGCAGCTTAACTTACGGAGAGAACACCGGGGAGCTGTTTTTT. It is translated as CASSLTYGENTGELFF. Full variable domain (outside the CDR3, taken from reference TRBV7-3 and TRBJ2-2): GAGVSQTPSNKVTEKGKYVELRCDPISGHTALYWYRQSLGQGPEFLIYFQGTGAADDSGLPNDRFFAVRPEGSVSTLKIQRTERGDSAVYLCASSLTYGENTGELFFGEGSRLTVL.

The J gene is TRBJ2-2, the V gene TRBV6-2 or TRBV6-3; D is unclear. V lost 7 bases and J 3 bases, leaving 6 bases between the germline ends. CDR1 and CDR2 from the germline V gene are MNHEY and SVGEGT. This CDR3 contains 12 residues. The CDR3 reads CASTSYTGELFF. DNA of the CDR3: TGTGCCAGCACAAGTTACACCGGGGAGCTGTTTTTT.